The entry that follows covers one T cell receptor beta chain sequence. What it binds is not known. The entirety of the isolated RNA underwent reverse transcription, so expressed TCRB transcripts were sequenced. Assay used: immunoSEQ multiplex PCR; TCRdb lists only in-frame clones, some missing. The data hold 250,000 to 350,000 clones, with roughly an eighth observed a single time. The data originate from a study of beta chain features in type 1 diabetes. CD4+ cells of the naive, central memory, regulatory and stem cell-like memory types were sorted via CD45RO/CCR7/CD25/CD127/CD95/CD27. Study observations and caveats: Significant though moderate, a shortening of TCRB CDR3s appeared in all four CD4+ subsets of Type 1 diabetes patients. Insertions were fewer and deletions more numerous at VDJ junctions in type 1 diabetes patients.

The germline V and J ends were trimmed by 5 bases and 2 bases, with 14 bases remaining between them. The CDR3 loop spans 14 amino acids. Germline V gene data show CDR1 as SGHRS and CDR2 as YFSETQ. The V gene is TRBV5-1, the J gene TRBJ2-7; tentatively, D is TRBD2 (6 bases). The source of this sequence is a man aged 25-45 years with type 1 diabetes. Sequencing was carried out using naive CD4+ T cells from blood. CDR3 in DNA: TGCGCCAGCAGGAGGGCGGGACTGACCTACGAGCAGTACTTC. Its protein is CASRRAGLTYEQYF.